These 2 T cell receptor beta chains were all obtained from the same sample, sequenced in a study of control samples from healthy donors and cancer patients (dated by TCRdb to about 2020). Library method: the immunoSEQ multiplex PCR assay. The table was pulled from immuneACCESS by TCRdb, which kept in-frame rearrangements only. Such tables lose some clones; where checked, under half of the loss comes from unresolved V genes, and the rest has no known cause. Recorded for this sample are about 170,000 clones; roughly 89% of them occurred a single time. Roughly 1.6% of the sample is taken by the ten largest. Sequenced sample: blood. The receptors derive from a woman under 40 in good health.

On this clone: This same CDR3 is encoded by further DNA sequences in the sample. The V and J genes are TRBV5-1 and TRBJ2-2; 9 nucleotides align to TRBD1. The germline V gene encodes CDR1 SGHRS and CDR2 YFSETQ. The CDR3 covers 14 residues. The J segment lost 3 bases and the V segment lost 5 bases, leaving 2 bases of the junction unmatched. The CDR3: CASSRTGDTGELFF. CDR3 DNA sequence: TGCGCCAGCAGTCGGACAGGGGACACCGGGGAGCTGTTTTTT.

This clone was observed once. V and J are TRBV4-3 and TRBJ1-3; TRBD1 is a possible D gene (5 bases). V was clipped by 4 bases and J by 0 bases, with 7 bases between them. Germline lookup yields CDR1 LGHNA and CDR2 YSLEER. CDR3 length: 14 residues. CDR3 in amino acids: CASSRDSSGNTIYF. Here the CDR3 DNA reads TGCGCCAGCAGCCGCGACAGCTCTGGAAACACCATATATTTT.